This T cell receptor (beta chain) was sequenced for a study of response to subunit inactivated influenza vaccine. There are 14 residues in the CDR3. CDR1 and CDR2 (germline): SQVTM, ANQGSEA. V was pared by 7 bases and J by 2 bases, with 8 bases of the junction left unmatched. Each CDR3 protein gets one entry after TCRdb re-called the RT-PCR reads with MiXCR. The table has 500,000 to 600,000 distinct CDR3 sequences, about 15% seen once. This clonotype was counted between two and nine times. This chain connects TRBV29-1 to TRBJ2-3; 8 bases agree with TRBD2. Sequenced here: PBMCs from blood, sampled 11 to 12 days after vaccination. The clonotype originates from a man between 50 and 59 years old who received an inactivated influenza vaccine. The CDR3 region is CSDASSGVTDTQYF. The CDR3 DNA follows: TGCAGCGATGCAAGTAGCGGGGTCACAGATACGCAGTATTTT.